This paragraph covers one TCR beta chain sequence. The sample originates from a study of blood T cell repertoires in COVID-19. Study as a whole: Both acute and convalescent COVID-19 samples were obtained from the United States, Italy and Spain.

Germline V gives CDR1 SGHRS, CDR2 YFSETQ. The CDR3 loop spans 15 amino acids. J gave up 4 bases and V 4 bases, and 9 bases lay outside the gene matches. The cohort comprised adults aged about 18 to 89 years residing in 24 US areas. Data came from immunoSEQ multiplex PCR; TCRdb stores just in-frame clones and leaves some out. The sample lists some 320,000 clones; roughly 85% were seen once. The chain has TRBV5-1 and TRBJ1-1, with 8 bases fitting TRBD1. This TCR derives from a woman in her thirties who had been exposed to COVID-19. The sequenced sample consisted of PBMCs or T cells enriched from blood (not recorded which). CDR3 sequence reads: CASSGGQGGGTEAFF. The CDR3 DNA follows: TGCGCCAGCAGCGGTGGACAGGGAGGGGGCACTGAAGCTTTCTTT.